This T cell receptor (beta chain) was sequenced in a study of cytomegalovirus exposure and HLA in healthy donors. Study outcomes and limitations: The number of N-insertions in an Asian-associated ancestry cluster was reportedly below the approximately 680-donor mean in a later analysis. Association of a missense DCLRE1C variant with TCR beta V- and J-gene trimming was reported in a later analysis. Later analysis showed most CMV-associated TCR beta chains appearing HLA-restricted.

While unrecorded immune exposures were likely, the donors were nominally healthy when sampled. Details on this clone: As yet, its antigen is unknown.

Trimming shortened V by 10 bases and J by 4 bases, and 16 bases separated the two germline ends. Germline CDR1 and CDR2: WSHSY and SAAADI. The CDR3 contains 13 residues. The PCR had 60 Vbeta and 13 Jbeta primers. The table came from immunoSEQ multiplex PCR; TCRdb's copy has only in-frame clones and leaves some out. The data show some 160,000 clones, with almost 80% seen just once and about 1.5% held by the top ten. Sample: PBMCs. V gene TRBV10-2 combines with J gene TRBJ1-2; D possibly corresponds to TRBD1 (5 bases). The clonotype comes from a male donor in good health and CMV-seronegative. CDR3 loop: CATLRARSYGYTF. The CDR3 DNA follows: TGCGCCACCCTCAGGGCGCGGTCCTATGGCTACACCTTC.